This passage covers 30 T cell receptor beta chains from one sample sequenced in a study of T cell responses to AZD1222 COVID-19 vaccine. Generated by immunoSEQ multiplex PCR, the TCRdb table keeps only in-frame clones and is missing some. The data contain about 160,000 clones, about nine tenths of them singletons. The starting material was peripheral blood, obtained on day 0 of AZD1222 vaccination. The origin of the receptors is an adult in good health.

The chain has TRBV5-5 and TRBJ1-2; possible D gene TRBD1, 5 bases. This CDR3 region has 17 residues. Germline V CDR1 and CDR2: SGHKS, YYEKEE (reference sequence). V gave up 0 bases and J gave up 5 bases, with 20 bases separating them. CDR3 nucleotides: TGTGCCAGCAGCTTGGTCGGGACTTACCAAGGAACTTATGGCTACACCTTC. This encodes CASSLVGTYQGTYGYTF. The complete variable domain, with remaining parts taken from reference TRBV5-5 and TRBJ1-2, reads DAGVTQSPTHLIKTRGQQVTLRCSPISGHKSVSWYQQVLGQGPQFIFQYYEKEERGRGNFPDRFSARQFPNYSSELNVNALLLGDSALYLCASSLVGTYQGTYGYTFGSGTRLTVV.

The J gene is TRBJ1-5, the V gene TRBV28; D is uncertain. The CDR3 extends over 15 amino acids. The germline CDR1 and CDR2 sequences are MDHEN and SYDVKM. The V gene lost 7 bases and the J gene lost 2 bases, with 15 bases spanning the gap. The CDR3 bases are TGTGCCAGCACGGATGCAGGAGGTGGCAATCAGCCCCAGCATTTT. Translated, it gives CASTDAGGGNQPQHF.

The chain employs TRBV19 and TRBJ2-4; D is ambiguous. CDR3 size: 14 residues. The V and J ends lost 3 bases and 7 bases respectively, with 13 bases between them. Germline lookup yields CDR1 LNHDA and CDR2 SQIVND (reference sequence). DNA for the CDR3: TGTGCCAGTAGTATCTCGGGCCCCGGGAACATTCAGTACTTC. Its protein product is CASSISGPGNIQYF.

This clone was counted a single time. The gene calls are TRBV7-8 and TRBJ1-1, with D perhaps matching TRBD1 (6 bases). Trimming shortened V by 3 bases and J by 0 bases, and 8 bases separated the two germline ends. Germline CDR1 SGHVS, CDR2 FQNEAQ. There are 14 residues in the CDR3. The CDR3 sequence is CASSFQGLNTEAFF. In DNA, the CDR3 is TGTGCCAGCAGCTTTCAGGGGTTGAACACTGAAGCTTTCTTT.

V gene TRBV6-2 or TRBV6-3 combines with J gene TRBJ1-4; possibly TRBD1 for D (5 bases). The ends were cut back, 6 bases at V and 7 bases at J, with 15 bases in the middle. The CDR3 has 14 residues. The germline V gene has CDR1 MNHEY and CDR2 SVGEGT. The CDR3 sequence is CASSSGLLGEKLFF. CDR3 in DNA: TGTGCCAGCAGCTCGGGGCTATTGGGTGAAAAACTGTTTTTT.

This clone was counted between two and nine times. The chain combines TRBV5-1 with TRBJ2-7; TRBD2 is a possible D gene (5 bases). V lost 1 base and J lost 6, with 11 bases in between. The CDR3 sequence is 13 residues long. The V gene's germline CDR1 is SGHRS and CDR2 YFSETQ. Here the CDR3 reads CASSLNGDREQYF. CDR3 nucleotides: TGCGCCAGCAGCTTGAACGGGGATCGCGAGCAGTACTTC.

The V call is TRBV30, the J call TRBJ1-1; weak D call: TRBD1 (6 bases). Germline V lookup: CDR1 GTSNPN, CDR2 SVGIG (reference sequence). The CDR3 has 15 amino acids. Trimming took 5 bases from V and 5 from J, leaving 21 bases between them. For the CDR3, the DNA is TGTGCCTGGGCGAGGGGGGATTCGATTAGAACTGAAGCTTTCTTT. It yields the protein CAWARGDSIRTEAFF.

V usage is TRBV20-1 and J usage is TRBJ1-5; D gene ambiguous. Germline V lookup: CDR1 DFQATT, CDR2 SNEGSKA (reference sequence). The CDR3 spans 11 residues. Trimming removed 5 bases from V and 7 bases from J, with 9 bases in between. This CDR3 is CSAGKNQPQHF. The CDR3 coding sequence is TGCAGTGCTGGGAAGAACCAGCCCCAGCATTTT.

The genes are TRBV4-2 and TRBJ2-7; D might be TRBD2 (6 bases). The CDR3 runs to 19 residues. With 0 bases removed from V and 6 bases from J, the gap between germline ends came to 27 bases. The germline V gene has CDR1 LGHNA and CDR2 YNFKEQ. Here the CDR3 DNA reads TGTGCCAGCAGCCAAGATGATAATGGAGGGTATAGGAGGATGCTCGAGCAGTACTTC. It translates to CASSQDDNGGYRRMLEQYF.

The genes are TRBV10-3 and TRBJ2-2; 7 bases match TRBD2. Trimming removed 5 bases from V and 4 bases from J; junction bases left unmatched: 7. This CDR3 is built from 15 residues. Germline V lookup: CDR1 ENHRY, CDR2 SYGVKD. The CDR3 loop is CAISRVTGGTGELFF. CDR3 DNA sequence: TGTGCCATCAGTCGAGTCACGGGGGGCACCGGGGAGCTGTTTTTT.

A word on this clone: Distinct nucleotide sequences in the sample also encode this CDR3. The chain has TRBV24-1 and TRBJ1-2; weak D call: TRBD1 (6 bases). The CDR3 is made up of 14 amino acids. In germline, CDR1 is KGHDR, CDR2 SFDVKD. The V and J ends lost 3 bases and 4 bases respectively, with 11 bases between them. Here the CDR3 DNA reads TGTGCCACCAGTGATCTTACAGGGCTCTATGGCTACACCTTC. This codes for CATSDLTGLYGYTF.

The chain has TRBV28 and TRBJ1-2; D is uncertain. The germline V and J ends were trimmed by 6 bases and 3 bases, with 11 bases remaining between them. The CDR3 is made up of 13 amino acids. Germline CDR1 and CDR2: MDHEN and SYDVKM. CDR3 nucleotides: TGTGCCAGCAGCCGTTTAGCGGACTATGGCTACACCTTC. Amino acids: CASSRLADYGYTF.

This clone was recorded only once. The CDR3 is CASSSGLAGGAHNEQFF. The CDR3 coding sequence is TGTGCCAGCAGCTCGGGACTAGCGGGGGGTGCCCACAATGAGCAGTTCTTC. The genes are TRBV7-9 and TRBJ2-1; 15 nucleotides line up with TRBD2. The J segment lost 5 bases and the V segment lost 4 bases, leaving 6 bases of the junction unmatched. The CDR3 is 17 residues long. Germline assignment: CDR1 SEHNR and CDR2 FQNEAQ (reference sequence).

This sequence joins TRBV5-8 and TRBJ1-1; D might be TRBD1 (6 bases). The CDR3 is made up of 16 amino acids. CDR1 is SGHTS, CDR2 YDEGEE, per germline. V dropped 4 bases and J dropped 4 bases, with 20 bases sitting between them. The CDR3 bases are TGTGCCAGCAGCCCACCCAGGGGTTCGGGGGCCACTGAAGCTTTCTTT. It codes for CASSPPRGSGATEAFF.

A word on this clone: The sample contains more than one DNA sequence encoding this CDR3. The V call is TRBV3-1 (or the pseudogene TRBV3-2), the J call TRBJ2-3; D is undetermined. There are 11 residues in the CDR3. Germline-derived CDR1 and CDR2 are LGHDT and YNNKEL (reference sequence). V was trimmed by 4 bases and J by 2 bases, leaving 1 base between them. CDR3 in amino acids: CASSLTDTQYF. DNA for the CDR3: TGTGCCAGCAGCCTCACAGATACGCAGTATTTT.

The chain recombines TRBV5-6 with TRBJ1-1, with 7 bases identical to TRBD1. Germline loops: CDR1 SGHDT, CDR2 YYEEEE. The CDR3 is made up of 15 amino acids. The trim removed 3 bases at V and 5 bases at J, leaving 10 bases unmatched. This CDR3 reads CASSWETGVHTEAFF. The CDR3 DNA sequence: TGTGCCAGCAGCTGGGAAACAGGGGTACATACTGAAGCTTTCTTT.

This clone was seen a handful of times. J is TRBJ2-7 and V is TRBV19; possibly TRBD1 for D (6 bases). Germline lookup yields CDR1 LNHDA and CDR2 SQIVND (reference sequence). Trimming removed 2 bases from V and 6 bases from J, with 20 bases in between. The CDR3 covers 16 residues. The chain's CDR3 is CASSINVGQSMGEQYF. DNA for the CDR3: TGTGCCAGTAGTATAAATGTTGGACAGTCCATGGGCGAGCAGTACTTC.

This clone was detected only once. This chain connects TRBV7-8 to TRBJ2-7; 7 positions match TRBD2. J lost 3 bases, V lost 5 bases, and 4 bases had no gene match. The CDR3 has 13 residues. Per germline, CDR1 SGHVS and CDR2 FQNEAQ. CDR3 region: CASSRSGGYEQYF. The CDR3 DNA is TGTGCCAGCAGCCGTTCGGGGGGCTACGAGCAGTACTTC.

This sequence joins TRBV5-4 and TRBJ2-7; 10 bases are shared with TRBD2. The CDR3 contains 15 residues. V dropped 1 base and J dropped 7; count of bases not matched to a gene: 8. Germline CDR1 reads SGHNT; CDR2 reads YYREEE (reference sequence). The CDR3 DNA is TGTGCCAGCAGCTTGTTGGATACTAGCGGGGATGAGCAGTACTTC. This sequence encodes CASSLLDTSGDEQYF.

V is TRBV6-6 and J is TRBJ2-7; the match to TRBD1 covers 9 bases. Looked up from germline, CDR1 is MNHNY and CDR2 is SVGAGI (reference sequence). Trimming removed 6 bases from V and 1 base from J; junction bases left unmatched: 1. This CDR3 is built from 13 residues. Written as DNA, the CDR3 is TGTGCCAGCAGGGGACAGGGTTCCTACGAGCAGTACTTC. Encoded protein: CASRGQGSYEQYF.

The CDR3: CASRKPGTGNSPLHF. The DNA for the CDR3 is TGTGCCAGCAGAAAACCCGGGACGGGCAATTCACCCCTCCACTTT. The rearrangement uses TRBV27 and TRBJ1-6; TRBD1 is a possible D gene (5 bases). This CDR3 comprises 15 residues. Trimming pared 6 bases from V and 7 bases from J, leaving 16 bases between. Germline CDR1 reads MNHEY; CDR2 reads SMNVEV (reference sequence).

The sample holds a few counts of this clone. The chain carries TRBV12-3 or TRBV12-4 and TRBJ2-1, with D possibly TRBD2 on 6 matching bases. The ends were cut back, 6 bases at V and 3 bases at J, with 9 bases in the middle. CDR3 length: 13 residues. As DNA, the CDR3 is TGTGCCAGCAGGCGGGACCTCTACAATGAGCAGTTCTTC. It yields the protein CASRRDLYNEQFF.

This sequence joins TRBV5-1 and TRBJ1-1, with D unclear. The CDR3 has 16 amino acids. V lost 1 base to trimming and J lost 1 base, with 14 bases between them. Germline CDR1 reads SGHRS; CDR2 reads YFSETQ. The CDR3 DNA follows: TGCGCCAGCAGCTTGATATCAACCGCGCCGAACACTGAAGCTTTCTTT. Translating it yields CASSLISTAPNTEAFF.

V gene TRBV12-3 or TRBV12-4 combines with J gene TRBJ1-1, with D perhaps TRBD1 (5 bases). There are 13 residues in the CDR3. The V end was cut by 3 bases, the J end by 8 bases, with 13 bases between. CDR3 sequence: CASSLTRDAEAFF. The DNA of the CDR3 is TGTGCCAGCAGTTTGACAAGGGACGCCGAAGCTTTCTTT.

This chain joins TRBV19 and TRBJ2-5; 8 bases match TRBD2. Germline V lookup: CDR1 LNHDA, CDR2 SQIVND (reference sequence). The CDR3 has 16 residues. V lost 3 bases, J lost 5 bases, and 11 bases stayed unmatched. The CDR3 loop reads CASSIDQRGWLETQYF. As DNA, the CDR3 is TGTGCCAGTAGTATTGATCAGCGGGGGTGGCTCGAGACCCAGTACTTC.

This clone has a single count. The chain uses TRBV5-1 and TRBJ2-5; 9 bases fit TRBD2. CDR3 size: 16 residues. Per the germline V gene, CDR1 is SGHRS and CDR2 is YFSETQ. Unmatched junction bases numbered 7, after V lost 1 base and J lost 3 bases. The CDR3, as DNA: TGCGCCAGCAGCTTGCACGGGTTAGCGGGGGAAGAGACCCAGTACTTC. It codes for CASSLHGLAGEETQYF.

This CDR3 reads CARGGRGGWNTEAFF. The CDR3 DNA reads TGTGCCCGGGGAGGCAGGGGCGGCTGGAACACTGAAGCTTTCTTT. The J gene is TRBJ1-1, the V gene TRBV5-6, with D perhaps matching TRBD1 (6 bases). The V and J ends lost 10 bases and 1 base respectively, with 20 bases between them. Germline CDR1 and CDR2: SGHDT and YYEEEE. This CDR3 comprises 15 residues.

The chain joins TRBV15 to TRBJ1-1, with D tentatively TRBD1 (6 bases). This CDR3 is 14 amino acids long. Germline V gene lookup returns CDR1 LNHNV and CDR2 YYDKDF (reference sequence). V was shortened by 2 bases and J by 3 bases, with 10 bases between the two germline ends. In DNA, the CDR3 is TGTGCCACCAGCAGACTACAGGGACACACTGAAGCTTTCTTT. Encoded protein: CATSRLQGHTEAFF.

The V gene is TRBV6-4, the J gene TRBJ1-6; the D gene is possibly TRBD1 (5 bases). CDR1 MRHNA and CDR2 SNTAGT come from the germline V gene. The CDR3 contains 13 residues. V lost 7 bases, J lost 10 bases, and 14 bases lay in between. Written as DNA, the CDR3 is TGTGCCAGCAATCAGGGAGAAGGATCACCCCTCCACTTT. Its protein is CASNQGEGSPLHF.

The rearrangement links TRBV7-2 to TRBJ2-7, with unresolved D. V lost 1 base and J 4 bases, leaving 14 bases between the germline ends. This CDR3 contains 15 residues. CDR1 and CDR2 from the germline V gene are SGHTA and FQGNSA. The CDR3 spells CASSLEITQPYEQYF. CDR3 bases: TGTGCCAGCAGCTTAGAGATAACGCAGCCTTACGAGCAGTACTTC.